The sequence of this T cell receptor beta chain was determined in a study of spatial heterogeneity in lung cancer. Trimming cost V 5 bases and J 2 bases; bases outside gene matches: 7. This CDR3 has 15 residues. CDR1 is MNHEY and CDR2 is SMNVEV in the germline V gene (reference sequence). TCRdb reprocessed the 5' RACE reads via MiXCR and lists one record per CDR3 protein. The sample consists of fewer than 300 distinct CDR3 sequences, roughly an eighth of them appearing once. By its share, this clonotype is large. The library was designed around alpha chains, so this beta chain is a stray read whose abundance carries little weight. Time point in this sample: sample taken at primary tumor resection.

The starting material was normal lung tissue next to the tumor, obtained at surgery. The chain is built from TRBV27 and TRBJ2-5; 8 bases agree with TRBD1. The sequence derives from a male donor with early-stage non-small cell lung cancer. The CDR3 loop reads CASSASTGGQETQYF. CDR3 nucleotide sequence: TGTGCCAGCAGTGCTAGCACAGGGGGACAAGAGACCCAGTACTTC.